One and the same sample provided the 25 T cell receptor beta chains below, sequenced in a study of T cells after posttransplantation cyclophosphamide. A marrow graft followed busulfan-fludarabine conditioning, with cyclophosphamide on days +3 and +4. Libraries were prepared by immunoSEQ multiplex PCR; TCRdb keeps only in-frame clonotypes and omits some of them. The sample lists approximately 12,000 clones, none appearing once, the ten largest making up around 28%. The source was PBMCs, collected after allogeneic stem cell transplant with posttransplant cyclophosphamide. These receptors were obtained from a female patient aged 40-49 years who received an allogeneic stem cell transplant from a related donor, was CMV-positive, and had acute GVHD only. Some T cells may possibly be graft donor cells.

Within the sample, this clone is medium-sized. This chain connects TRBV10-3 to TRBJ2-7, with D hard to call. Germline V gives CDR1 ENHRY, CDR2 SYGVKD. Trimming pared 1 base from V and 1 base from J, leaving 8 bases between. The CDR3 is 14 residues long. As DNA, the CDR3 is TGTGCCATCAGTGAGTGGGCAGAATCCTACGAGCAGTACGTC. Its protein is CAISEWAESYEQYV.

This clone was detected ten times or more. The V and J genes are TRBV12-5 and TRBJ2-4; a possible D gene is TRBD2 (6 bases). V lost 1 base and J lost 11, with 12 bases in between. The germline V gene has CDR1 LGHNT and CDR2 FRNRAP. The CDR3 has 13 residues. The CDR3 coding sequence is TGTGCTAGTGGTTTGGCGGGGGAAATGGTTCAGTACTTC. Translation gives CASGLAGEMVQYF.

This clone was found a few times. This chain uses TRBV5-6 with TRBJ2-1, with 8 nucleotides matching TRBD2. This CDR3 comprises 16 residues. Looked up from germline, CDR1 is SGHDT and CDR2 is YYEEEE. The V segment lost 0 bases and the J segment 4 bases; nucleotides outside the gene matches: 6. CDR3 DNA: TGTGCCAGCAGCTTGGGGCCGGAGCGGGGGTACAATGAGCAGTTCTTC. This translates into CASSLGPERGYNEQFF.

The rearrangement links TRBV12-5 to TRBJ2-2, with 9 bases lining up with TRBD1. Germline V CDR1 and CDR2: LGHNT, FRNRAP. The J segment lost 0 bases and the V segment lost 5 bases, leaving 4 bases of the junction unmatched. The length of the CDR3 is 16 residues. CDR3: CASGTGGLSNTGELFF. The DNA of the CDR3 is TGTGCTAGTGGTACAGGGGGCCTCTCGAACACCGGGGAGCTGTTTTTT. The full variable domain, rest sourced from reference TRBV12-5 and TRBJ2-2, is DARVTQTPRHKVTEMGQEVTMRCQPILGHNTVFWYRQTMMQGLELLAYFRNRAPLDDSGMPKDRFSAEMPDATLATLKIQPSEPRDSAVYFCASGTGGLSNTGELFFGEGSRLTVL.

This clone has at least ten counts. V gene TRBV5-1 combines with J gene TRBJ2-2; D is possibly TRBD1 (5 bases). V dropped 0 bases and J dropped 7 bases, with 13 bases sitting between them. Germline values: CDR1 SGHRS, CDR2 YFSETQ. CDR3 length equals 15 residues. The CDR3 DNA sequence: TGCGCCAGCAGCTTGGCGGCAGGGATGGGCGGGGAGCTGTTTTTT. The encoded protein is CASSLAAGMGGELFF.

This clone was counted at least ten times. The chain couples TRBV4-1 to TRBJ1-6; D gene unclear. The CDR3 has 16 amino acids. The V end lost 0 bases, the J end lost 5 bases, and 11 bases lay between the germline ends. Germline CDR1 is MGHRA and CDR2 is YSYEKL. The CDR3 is CASSQEPGLNNSPLHF. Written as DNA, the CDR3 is TGCGCCAGCAGCCAAGAACCAGGCCTTAATAATTCACCCCTCCACTTT.

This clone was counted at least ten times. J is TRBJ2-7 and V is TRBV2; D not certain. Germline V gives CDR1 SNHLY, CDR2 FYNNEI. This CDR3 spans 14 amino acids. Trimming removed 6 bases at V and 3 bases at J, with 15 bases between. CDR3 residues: CASSWAGRDYEQYF. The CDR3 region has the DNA TGTGCCAGCAGCTGGGCTGGCCGAGACTACGAGCAGTACTTC.

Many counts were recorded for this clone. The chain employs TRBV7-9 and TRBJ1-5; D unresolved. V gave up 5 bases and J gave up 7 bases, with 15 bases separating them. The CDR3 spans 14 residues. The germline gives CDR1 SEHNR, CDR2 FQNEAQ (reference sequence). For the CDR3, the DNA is TGTGCCAGCAGCCCGACGGAGGAGGGACAGCCCCAGCATTTT. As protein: CASSPTEEGQPQHF.

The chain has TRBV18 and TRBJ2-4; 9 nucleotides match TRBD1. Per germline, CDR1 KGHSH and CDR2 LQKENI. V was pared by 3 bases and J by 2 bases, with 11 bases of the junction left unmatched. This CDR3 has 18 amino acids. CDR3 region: CASSPLAQGASTKNIQYF. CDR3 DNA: TGTGCCAGCTCACCCCTTGCACAGGGGGCCTCGACCAAAAACATTCAGTACTTC.

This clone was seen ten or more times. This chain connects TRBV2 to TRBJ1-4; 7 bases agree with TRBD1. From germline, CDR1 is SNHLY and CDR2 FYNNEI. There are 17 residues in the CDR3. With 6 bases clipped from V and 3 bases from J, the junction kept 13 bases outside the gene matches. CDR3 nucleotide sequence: TGTGCCAGCAGCGACTGGACAGGTTCGACGGCTAATGAAAAACTGTTTTTT. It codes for CASSDWTGSTANEKLFF. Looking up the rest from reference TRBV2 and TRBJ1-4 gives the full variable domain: EPEVTQTPSHQVTQMGQEVILRCVPISNHLYFYWYRQILGQKVEFLVSFYNNEISEKSEIFDDQFSVERPDGSNFTLKIRSTKLEDSAMYFCASSDWTGSTANEKLFFGSGTQLSVL.

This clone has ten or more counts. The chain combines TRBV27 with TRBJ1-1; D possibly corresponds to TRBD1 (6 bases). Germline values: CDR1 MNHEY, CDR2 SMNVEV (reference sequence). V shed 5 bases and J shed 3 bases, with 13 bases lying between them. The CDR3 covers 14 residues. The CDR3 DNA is TGTGCCAGCAGTATGGGGGCCGGGGACACTGAAGCTTTCTTT. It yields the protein CASSMGAGDTEAFF.

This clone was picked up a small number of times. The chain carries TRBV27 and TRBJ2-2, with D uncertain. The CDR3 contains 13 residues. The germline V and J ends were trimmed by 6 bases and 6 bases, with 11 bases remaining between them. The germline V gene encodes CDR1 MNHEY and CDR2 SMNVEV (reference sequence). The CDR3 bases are TGTGCCAGCAGCCCGCCTAGTTCCGGGGAGCTGTTTTTT. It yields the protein CASSPPSSGELFF.

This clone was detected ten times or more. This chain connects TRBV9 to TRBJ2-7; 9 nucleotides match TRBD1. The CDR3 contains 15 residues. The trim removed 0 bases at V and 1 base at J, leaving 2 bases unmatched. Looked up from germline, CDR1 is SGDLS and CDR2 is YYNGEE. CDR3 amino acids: CASSVGGTGSYEQYF. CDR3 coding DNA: TGTGCCAGCAGCGTAGGGGGGACAGGGTCCTACGAGCAGTACTTC.

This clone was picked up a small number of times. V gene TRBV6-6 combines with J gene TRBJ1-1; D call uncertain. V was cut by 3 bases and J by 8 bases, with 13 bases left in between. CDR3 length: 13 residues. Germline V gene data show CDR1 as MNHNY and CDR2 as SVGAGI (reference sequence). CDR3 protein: CASSYLRSREAFF. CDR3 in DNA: TGTGCCAGCAGTTATCTTCGATCGAGAGAAGCTTTCTTT.

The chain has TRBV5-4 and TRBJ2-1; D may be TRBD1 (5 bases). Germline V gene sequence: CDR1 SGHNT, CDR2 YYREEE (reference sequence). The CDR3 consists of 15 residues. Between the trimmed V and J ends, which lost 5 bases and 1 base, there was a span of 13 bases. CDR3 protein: CASRLEQGSYNEQFF. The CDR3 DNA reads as TGTGCCAGCAGGCTTGAGCAGGGTTCCTACAATGAGCAGTTCTTC.

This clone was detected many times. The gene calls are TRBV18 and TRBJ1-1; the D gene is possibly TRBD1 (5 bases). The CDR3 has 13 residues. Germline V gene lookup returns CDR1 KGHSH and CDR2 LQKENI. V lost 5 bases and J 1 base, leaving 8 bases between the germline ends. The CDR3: CASSSTGNTEAFF. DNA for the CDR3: TGTGCCAGCTCATCAACAGGGAACACTGAAGCTTTCTTT.

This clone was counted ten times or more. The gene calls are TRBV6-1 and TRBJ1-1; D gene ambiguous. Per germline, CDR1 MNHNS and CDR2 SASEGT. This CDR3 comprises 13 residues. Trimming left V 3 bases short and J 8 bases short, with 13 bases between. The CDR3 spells CASSDRGLEEAFF. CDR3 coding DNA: TGTGCCAGCAGTGACCGAGGGCTCGAAGAAGCTTTCTTT.

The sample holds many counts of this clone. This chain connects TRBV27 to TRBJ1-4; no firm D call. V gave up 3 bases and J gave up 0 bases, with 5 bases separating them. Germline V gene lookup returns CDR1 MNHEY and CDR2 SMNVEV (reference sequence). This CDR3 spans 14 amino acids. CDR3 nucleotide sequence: TGTGCCAGCAGTTTGCGGGCAACTAATGAAAAACTGTTTTTT. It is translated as CASSLRATNEKLFF. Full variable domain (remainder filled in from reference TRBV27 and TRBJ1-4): EAQVTQNPRYLITVTGKKLTVTCSQNMNHEYMSWYRQDPGLGLRQIYYSMNVEVTDKGDVPEGYKVSRKEKRNFPLILESPSPNQTSLYFCASSLRATNEKLFFGSGTQLSVL.

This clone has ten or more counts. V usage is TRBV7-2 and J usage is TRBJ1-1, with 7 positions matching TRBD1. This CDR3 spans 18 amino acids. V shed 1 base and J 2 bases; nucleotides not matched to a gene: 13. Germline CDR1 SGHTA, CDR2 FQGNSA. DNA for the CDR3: TGTGCCAGCAGCTTAGAGGGGGCGGGTATACGGGGAAACACTGAAGCTTTCTTT. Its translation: CASSLEGAGIRGNTEAFF.

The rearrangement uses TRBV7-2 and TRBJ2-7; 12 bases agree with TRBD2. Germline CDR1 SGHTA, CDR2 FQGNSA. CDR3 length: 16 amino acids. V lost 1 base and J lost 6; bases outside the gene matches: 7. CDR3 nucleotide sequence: TGTGCCAGCAGCTTAGTGGCTAGCGGGAGGGTGGGCGAGCAGTACGTC. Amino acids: CASSLVASGRVGEQYV.

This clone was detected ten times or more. The CDR3 DNA sequence: TGCGCCAGCAGCTTACAGGAAGGGCGCGCTGAAGCTTTCTTT. It translates to CASSLQEGRAEAFF. The chain uses TRBV5-1 and TRBJ1-1; TRBD1 might be the D (5 bases). The V gene lost 2 bases and the J gene lost 6 bases, with 14 bases spanning the gap. The CDR3 covers 14 residues. Germline V lookup: CDR1 SGHRS, CDR2 YFSETQ.

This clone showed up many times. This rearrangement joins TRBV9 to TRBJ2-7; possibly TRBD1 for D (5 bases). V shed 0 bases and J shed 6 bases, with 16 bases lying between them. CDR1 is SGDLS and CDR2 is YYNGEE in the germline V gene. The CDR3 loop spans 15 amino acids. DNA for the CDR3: TGTGCCAGCAGCGTAGGTGCAGGCAGGGTGGTCGAGCAGTACTTC. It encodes CASSVGAGRVVEQYF.

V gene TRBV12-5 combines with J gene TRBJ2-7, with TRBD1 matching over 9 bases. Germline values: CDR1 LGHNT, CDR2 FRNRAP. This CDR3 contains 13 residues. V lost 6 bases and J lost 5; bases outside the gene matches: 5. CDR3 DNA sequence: TGTGCTAGTGGCGGGACAGGGCTTGACGAGCAGTACGTC. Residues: CASGGTGLDEQYV.

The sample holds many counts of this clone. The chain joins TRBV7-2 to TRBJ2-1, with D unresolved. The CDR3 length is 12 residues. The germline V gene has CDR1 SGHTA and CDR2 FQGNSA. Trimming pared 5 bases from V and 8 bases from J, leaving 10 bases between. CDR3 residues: CASSLSGDEQFF. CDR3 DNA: TGTGCCAGCAGCCTCTCCGGTGATGAGCAGTTCTTC.

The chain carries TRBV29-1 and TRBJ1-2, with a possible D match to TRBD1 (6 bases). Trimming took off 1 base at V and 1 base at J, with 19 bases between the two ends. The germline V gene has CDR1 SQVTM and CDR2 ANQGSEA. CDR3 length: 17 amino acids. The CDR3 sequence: CSVEGRGALKSNYGYTF. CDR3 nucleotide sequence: TGCAGCGTTGAAGGACGGGGGGCGTTGAAAAGTAACTATGGCTACACCTTC.